This T cell receptor beta chain comes out of a study of T cells in Graves' hyperthyroidism and ophthalmopathy (dated by TCRdb to between 2018 and 2021). In the study overall: To identify TCR V-J signatures that set the groups apart, the researchers used a discovery cohort of about a hundred patients, made up of roughly 45 with Graves' ophthalmopathy and 57 with stable Graves' hyperthyroidism. An independent validation cohort of fewer than 20 hyperthyroidism patients and approximately 17 patients who later progressed to ophthalmopathy tested prospective prediction of ophthalmopathy. For training and testing, the 80 to 100 patients in the discovery cohort were randomly divided in a 7:3 ratio. The study also compared thyroid tissue and blood T-cell repertoires from a handful of Graves' hyperthyroidism patients. Following sampling, methimazole starting at 30 mg daily was given to hyperthyroidism patients, and high-dose intravenous methylprednisolone was given to ophthalmopathy patients. TCR Vbeta CDR3 sequencing of 120 to 150 peripheral blood samples (fewer than 45 ophthalmopathy, over 70 hyperthyroidism and some 17 progressor patients) is reported in the paper. What the research found in general, with its limitations: Sample size was not statistically predetermined, and investigators were not blinded to group allocation. Most expanded thyroid clonotypes (frequency above 0.001) were also found in blood, which suggests that blood repertoires may mirror thyroid immune responses. Ophthalmopathy was separated from stable hyperthyroidism by a 13 V-J signature model, with about 88% sensitivity and 81% to 83% specificity obtained in cross-validation and 80%/75% obtained in testing. In validation, the model predicted progression to ophthalmopathy a median of 6.5 months before onset, with approximately 70% sensitivity and around 76% specificity.

CDR1 and CDR2 are drawn from the germline V gene: SGHTA, FQGNSA. From the cysteine up to the phenylalanine, the CDR3 has a length of 15 residues. The kept DNA is CDR3 alone, 45 bases in frame from the first base. This clonotype was seen more than once but under ten times. This clone's antigen is unknown. An end of the junction does not agree with germline; a read error may underlie this. Graves' hyperthyroidism was defined as stable when no progression to ophthalmopathy occurred over 18 months of follow-up. The hyperthyroidism patients were between 18 and 65 years old and newly diagnosed, with a disease duration of less than 2 months. The study excluded patients with uncontrolled infections, other autoimmune diseases, pregnancy or lactation. Diagnoses were based on clinical symptoms, serum thyroxine and TRAb, thyroid ultrasound and orbital computed tomography. Total RNA was extracted using Trizol reagent, and RNA quality was assessed on an Agilent 2100 Bioanalyzer.

Amplification of TCR beta CDR3 regions was carried out from RNA transcripts. The TCR CDR3 was subjected to a first round of RT-PCR using the HTBI primer set and the Qiagen OneStep RT-PCR kit. Libraries were constructed in a second round of multiplex PCR, after which size selection and purification were carried out. The libraries were sequenced on an Illumina HiSeq2000 using paired-end 100 bp reads. Per the authors' processing: SOAPnuke was used to process the raw data, with reads discarded if the reads contained adapters or uncalled bases, had a mean Phred below 15, or lacked an exact constant-primer or identifier match. COPE v1.2.5 was used to merge the high-quality paired reads, and each unique nucleotide sequence was defined as a clonotype. Clonotypes were aligned to IMGT TRBV, TRBD and TRBJ reference segments using MiTCR v1.1. The analysis was restricted to V-J combinations with a frequency above 0.0001, which together covered about 99% of the repertoires. The TCS score was defined as F50 (clonal expansion) divided by E x V (chaos), with BLOSUM62-based TCRdist calculated between CDR3 peptides within each V-J. Welch's t-statistics and random forest reduced approximately 520 V-J features to 10 to 15, which were used in a naive Bayes classifier (R e1071). The raw public data were reprocessed by TCRdb itself: fastp quality trimming at Q25, MiXCR clonotype calling, in-frame beta chains only. Here each entry gathers all rows of one CDR3 protein and keeps the most common genes and DNA. The authors' filters were not applied to this entry. The sample contains about 540,000 distinct CDR3 sequences, 46% of them found a single time. Together, the top ten hold about 7.8% of the sample.

The sequencing sample was made of peripheral blood or thyroid tissue (not recorded which). The chain is encoded by TRBV7-2 joined to TRBJ2-7; 7 central bases correspond to TRBD1. The sequence derives from a woman aged 18-29 years with Graves' hyperthyroidism. Donor details come from another sample of the same person, matched by shared clones. The nucleotide sequence is TGCGCCAGCAGCCAAGGGGACAGAGTGACTTACGAGCAGTACTTC. It is translated as CASSQGDRVTYEQYF.